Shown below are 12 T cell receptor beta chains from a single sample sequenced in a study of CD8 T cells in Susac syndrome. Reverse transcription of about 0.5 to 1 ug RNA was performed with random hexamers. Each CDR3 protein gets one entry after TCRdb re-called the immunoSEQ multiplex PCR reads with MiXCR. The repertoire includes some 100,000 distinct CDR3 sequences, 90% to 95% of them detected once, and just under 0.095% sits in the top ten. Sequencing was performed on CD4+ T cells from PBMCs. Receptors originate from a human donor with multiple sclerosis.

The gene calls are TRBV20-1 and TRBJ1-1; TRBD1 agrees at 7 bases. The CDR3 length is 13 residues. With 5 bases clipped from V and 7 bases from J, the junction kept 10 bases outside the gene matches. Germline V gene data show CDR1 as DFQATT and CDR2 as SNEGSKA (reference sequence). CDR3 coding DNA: TGCAGTGCTCAAACGGGACAGATCAATGAAGCTTTCTTT. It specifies CSAQTGQINEAFF.

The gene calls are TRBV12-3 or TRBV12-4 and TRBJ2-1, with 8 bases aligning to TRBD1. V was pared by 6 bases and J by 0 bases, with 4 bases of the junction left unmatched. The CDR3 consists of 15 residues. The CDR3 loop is CASSPTGGSYNEQFF. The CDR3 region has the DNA TGTGCCAGCAGCCCAACAGGGGGCTCCTACAATGAGCAGTTCTTC.

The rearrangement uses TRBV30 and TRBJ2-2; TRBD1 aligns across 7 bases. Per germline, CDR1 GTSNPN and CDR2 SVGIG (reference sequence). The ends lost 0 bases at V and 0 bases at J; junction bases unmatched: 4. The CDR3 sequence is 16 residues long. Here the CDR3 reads CAWSVEGAANTGELFF. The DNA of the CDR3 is TGTGCCTGGAGTGTTGAGGGGGCCGCGAACACCGGGGAGCTGTTTTTT.

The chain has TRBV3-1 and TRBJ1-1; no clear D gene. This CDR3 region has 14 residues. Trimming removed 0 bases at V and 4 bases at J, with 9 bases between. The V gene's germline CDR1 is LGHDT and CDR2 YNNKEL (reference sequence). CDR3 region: CASSQDWEVTEAFF. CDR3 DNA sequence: TGTGCCAGCAGCCAAGATTGGGAGGTCACTGAAGCTTTCTTT.

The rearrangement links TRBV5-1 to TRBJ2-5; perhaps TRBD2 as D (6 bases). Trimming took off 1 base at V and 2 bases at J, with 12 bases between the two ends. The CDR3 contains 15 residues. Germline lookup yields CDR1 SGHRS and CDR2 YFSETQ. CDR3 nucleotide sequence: TGCGCCAGCAGCTTGAACGTCGGGGGACAAGAGACCCAGTACTTC. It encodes CASSLNVGGQETQYF.

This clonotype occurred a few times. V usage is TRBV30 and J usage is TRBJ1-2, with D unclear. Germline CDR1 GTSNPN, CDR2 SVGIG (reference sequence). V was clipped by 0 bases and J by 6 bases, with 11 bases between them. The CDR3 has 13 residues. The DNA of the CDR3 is TGTGCCTGGAGTGTACGGTACGACCATGGCTACACCTTC. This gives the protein CAWSVRYDHGYTF.

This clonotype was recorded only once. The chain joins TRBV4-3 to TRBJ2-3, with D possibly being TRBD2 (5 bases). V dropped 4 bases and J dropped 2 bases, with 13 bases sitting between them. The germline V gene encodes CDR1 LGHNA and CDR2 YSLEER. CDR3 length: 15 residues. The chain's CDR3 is CASSPVGVITDTQYF. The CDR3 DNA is TGCGCCAGCAGCCCCGTCGGGGTTATCACAGATACGCAGTATTTT.

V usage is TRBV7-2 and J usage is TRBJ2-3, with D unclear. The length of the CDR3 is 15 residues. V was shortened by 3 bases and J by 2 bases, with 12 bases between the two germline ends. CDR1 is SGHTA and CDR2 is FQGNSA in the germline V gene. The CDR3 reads CASSLDAIFTDTQYF. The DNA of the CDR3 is TGTGCCAGCAGCTTGGACGCAATTTTCACAGATACGCAGTATTTT. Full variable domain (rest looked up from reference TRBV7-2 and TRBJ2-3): GAGVSQSPSNKVTEKGKDVELRCDPISGHTALYWYRQSLGQGLEFLIYFQGNSAPDKSGLPSDRFSAERTGGSVSTLTIQRTQQEDSAVYLCASSLDAIFTDTQYFGPGTRLTVL.

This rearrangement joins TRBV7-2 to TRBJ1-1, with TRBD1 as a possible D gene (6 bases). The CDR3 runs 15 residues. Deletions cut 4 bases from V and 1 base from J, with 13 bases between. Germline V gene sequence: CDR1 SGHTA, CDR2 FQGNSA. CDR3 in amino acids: CASSSTGSPNTEAFF. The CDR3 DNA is TGTGCCAGCAGCTCAACAGGGAGCCCGAACACTGAAGCTTTCTTT.

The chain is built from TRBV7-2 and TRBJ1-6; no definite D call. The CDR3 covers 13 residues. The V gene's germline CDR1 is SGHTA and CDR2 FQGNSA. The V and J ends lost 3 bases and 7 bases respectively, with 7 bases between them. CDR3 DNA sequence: TGTGCCAGCAGCTTTGGAGCAAATTCACCCCTCCACTTT. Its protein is CASSFGANSPLHF.

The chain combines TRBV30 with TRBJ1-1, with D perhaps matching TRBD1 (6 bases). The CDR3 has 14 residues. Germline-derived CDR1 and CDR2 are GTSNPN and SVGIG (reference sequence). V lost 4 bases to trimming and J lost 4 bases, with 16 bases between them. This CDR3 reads CAWNRDTSSTEAFF. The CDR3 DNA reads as TGTGCCTGGAACCGGGACACTTCATCCACTGAAGCTTTCTTT.

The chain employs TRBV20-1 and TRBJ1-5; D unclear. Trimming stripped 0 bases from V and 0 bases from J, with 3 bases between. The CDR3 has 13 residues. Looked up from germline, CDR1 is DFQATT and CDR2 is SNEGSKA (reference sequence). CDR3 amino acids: CSARDNSNQPQHF. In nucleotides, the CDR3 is TGCAGTGCTAGAGATAATAGCAATCAGCCCCAGCATTTT.